This T cell receptor (beta chain) was profiled in a study of neurological immune-mediated disorders. Whole-study findings and limits: HTLV-1-associated myelopathy had the most TCR clonal expansion, and multiple sclerosis had the least, less than healthy controls.

The unsorted libraries originated from 2 million PBMCs that had been stored at -80 C. 5'RACE with 10-nucleotide random UMIs generated the cDNA. Per sequencing run, 15-18 subjects together gave over 170 million TCR-beta sequences. TCRdb reanalysed the 5' RACE reads using MiXCR and keeps one entry per CDR3 protein. The top ten clones hold 1.5% to 2% of a sample with 74,000 or so distinct CDR3 sequences, approximately 10% of them seen once. At least ten counts were recorded for this clonotype. Antigen specificity is unknown. The CDR3 is 14 amino acids. Trimming shortened V by 0 bases and J by 4 bases, and 10 bases separated the two germline ends.

Specimen: PBMCs. This sequence joins TRBV12-3 or TRBV12-4 and TRBJ2-7; D possibly corresponds to TRBD1 (6 bases). This sequence was found in a man in his fifties in good health. Here the CDR3 reads CASSLALGQYEQYF. CDR3 in DNA: TGTGCCAGCAGTTTAGCGCTAGGACAGTACGAGCAGTACTTC.